This TCR beta chain was documented in a study of shared clonotypes between healthy human individuals. Findings and caveats of the study: A handful of donors held about 5% of naive CD4 clonotypes in common.

This CDR3 is 16 amino acids long. V lost 0 bases to trimming and J lost 4 bases; unmatched junction nucleotides: 6. The germline V gene has CDR1 SGHNT and CDR2 YYREEE (reference sequence). The naive CD8 subset, CD45RO-negative cells positively selected for CCR7, excluded terminally differentiated effector memory CD45RA+ cells. As for this clone: No antigen is known for it.

Using immunoSEQ multiplex PCR, the repertoire was profiled, and TCRdb retains in-frame clones only, with some absent. Among around 2,000,000 clones listed, approximately 95% were seen once. The V gene is TRBV5-4, the J gene TRBJ2-5, with 10 positions matching TRBD2. The sequenced sample was naive CD8+ T cells sorted from blood. The receptor was derived from a man aged 18 to 30 in good health. The CDR3 sequence is CASSLALAGEGETQYF. Written as DNA, the CDR3 is TGTGCCAGCAGCTTGGCGCTAGCGGGGGAGGGAGAGACCCAGTACTTC.